Presented here are 25 T cell receptor beta chains from one specimen sequenced in a study of chemoradiotherapy in HPV16-positive cancers. Here immunoSEQ multiplex PCR was the method, and the copy in TCRdb shows in-frame clones only, minus some. This table has around 40,000 clones, 75% to 85% appearing once. Sequencing used blood, obtained from a patient who underwent chemoradiotherapy. These receptors were taken from a human donor with HPV-associated anogenital cancer.

The genes are TRBV5-8 and TRBJ1-1; D might be TRBD1 (5 bases). V was cut by 4 bases and J by 4 bases, with 17 bases left in between. Germline CDR1 and CDR2: SGHTS and YDEGEE. The CDR3 contains 15 residues. The CDR3 spells CASSLGEGTPTEAFF. CDR3 sequence (DNA): TGTGCCAGCAGCCTCGGGGAGGGGACCCCCACTGAAGCTTTCTTT.

This chain connects TRBV20-1 to TRBJ2-5; weak D call: TRBD2 (6 bases). CDR3 length equals 11 residues. Germline loops: CDR1 DFQATT, CDR2 SNEGSKA (reference sequence). CDR3 sequence: CGAGLQETQYF. CDR3 nucleotide sequence: TGCGGGGCGGGACTCCAAGAGACCCAGTACTTC.

The chain combines TRBV2 with TRBJ1-1, with D perhaps TRBD1 (5 bases). The CDR3 extends over 13 amino acids. V was clipped by 6 bases and J by 7 bases, with 15 bases between them. Germline CDR1 reads SNHLY; CDR2 reads FYNNEI. CDR3 DNA: TGTGCCAGCAGGGGTGCAGGGTTGGGTGAAGCTTTCTTT. This sequence encodes CASRGAGLGEAFF.

The V call is TRBV2, the J call TRBJ1-5; TRBD1 is a possible D gene (6 bases). The V end was cut by 6 bases, the J end by 0 bases, with 12 bases between. Germline V gene data show CDR1 as SNHLY and CDR2 as FYNNEI. This CDR3 has 15 residues. The CDR3 here is CASRRGLYSNQPQHF. In DNA, the CDR3 is TGTGCCAGCAGGCGGGGGCTCTATAGCAATCAGCCCCAGCATTTT.

This chain links TRBV2 with TRBJ1-2; 8 positions agree with TRBD1. V gave up 6 bases and J gave up 8 bases; unmatched junction bases: 8. The CDR3 length is 13 residues. Germline lookup yields CDR1 SNHLY and CDR2 FYNNEI. CDR3 sequence (DNA): TGTGCCAGCAGGGCGGACAGGGAAAGCGGCTACACCTTC. Its protein product is CASRADRESGYTF.

V gene TRBV4-3 combines with J gene TRBJ1-2, with 9 bases aligning to TRBD1. Germline V gene data show CDR1 as LGHNA and CDR2 as YSLEER. This CDR3 region has 16 residues. With 0 bases clipped from V and 6 bases from J, the junction kept 8 bases outside the gene matches. CDR3 residues: CASSQDPGQGRHGYTF. The CDR3 DNA sequence: TGCGCCAGCAGCCAAGATCCGGGACAGGGACGACATGGCTACACCTTC.

This clone turned up a few times. V is TRBV6-1 and J is TRBJ1-6; D is undetermined. There are 17 residues in the CDR3. The V end was cut by 0 bases, the J end by 0 bases, with 9 bases between. CDR1 and CDR2 (germline): MNHNS, SASEGT. CDR3 region: CASSEAQPSSYNSPLHF. As DNA, the CDR3 is TGTGCCAGCAGTGAAGCACAGCCGAGCTCCTATAATTCACCCCTCCACTTT.

This chain joins TRBV29-1 and TRBJ2-7; TRBD1 aligns across 9 bases. The junction had 11 bases not matched to a gene; V was cut back by 4 bases and J by 1 base. This CDR3 is 16 amino acids long. The germline V gene encodes CDR1 SQVTM and CDR2 ANQGSEA. CDR3 residues: CSVVYPNRGHSYEQYF. In nucleotides, the CDR3 is TGCAGCGTTGTCTACCCGAACAGGGGGCATTCCTACGAGCAGTACTTC.

The chain carries TRBV9 and TRBJ2-3; TRBD1 matches 11 bases. The ends lost 4 bases at V and 6 bases at J; junction bases unmatched: 10. This CDR3 is 16 amino acids long. Germline V gene sequence: CDR1 SGDLS, CDR2 YYNGEE. CDR3 region: CASSFHRTGGRDTQYF. CDR3 nucleotide sequence: TGTGCCAGCAGCTTTCACCGGACAGGGGGCAGGGATACGCAGTATTTT.

The count of this clone is one. V and J are TRBV30 and TRBJ1-1, with a possible D match to TRBD1 (5 bases). The CDR3 spans 13 residues. Germline-derived CDR1 and CDR2 are GTSNPN and SVGIG (reference sequence). With 1 base removed from V and 4 bases from J, the gap between germline ends came to 10 bases. CDR3 region: CAWSERGFTEAFF. The CDR3 region has the DNA TGTGCCTGGAGTGAAAGGGGATTCACTGAAGCTTTCTTT.

The chain uses TRBV5-1 and TRBJ1-1; D is unresolved. Germline V gives CDR1 SGHRS, CDR2 YFSETQ. The CDR3 is 13 amino acids. Trimming stripped 7 bases from V and 7 bases from J, with 17 bases between. The CDR3 sequence: CASGIIRGGEAFF. The CDR3 nucleotides read TGCGCCAGCGGAATCATCCGCGGCGGTGAAGCTTTCTTT.

The chain joins TRBV7-3 to TRBJ2-3; D is ambiguous. V lost 1 base and J lost 2, with 7 bases in between. The CDR3 spans 14 residues. Looked up from germline, CDR1 is SGHTA and CDR2 is FQGTGA. Written as DNA, the CDR3 is TGTGCCAGCAGCTTAATAGGGTCCACAGATACGCAGTATTTT. It encodes CASSLIGSTDTQYF.

V usage is TRBV2 and J usage is TRBJ1-5; no definite D call. There are 14 residues in the CDR3. With 5 bases removed from V and 0 bases from J, the gap between germline ends came to 8 bases. Germline CDR1 and CDR2: SNHLY and FYNNEI. This CDR3 reads CASSLPYSNQPQHF. CDR3 in DNA: TGTGCCAGCAGTTTACCTTATAGCAATCAGCCCCAGCATTTT.

The chain links TRBV6-5 to TRBJ1-3; D remains unclear. V lost 6 bases, J lost 1 base, and 13 bases lay in between. The CDR3 has 15 amino acids. Germline V gene sequence: CDR1 MNHEY, CDR2 SVGAGI. In nucleotides, the CDR3 is TGTGCCAGCAGCCCAGACGGAAAATCTGGAAACACCATATATTTT. Translation gives CASSPDGKSGNTIYF.

The V gene is TRBV13, the J gene TRBJ2-1; the D gene is possibly TRBD2 (6 bases). The germline V and J ends were trimmed by 5 bases and 2 bases, with 13 bases remaining between them. Germline V gives CDR1 PRHDT, CDR2 FYEKMQ (reference sequence). The CDR3 totals 15 residues. DNA for the CDR3: TGTGCCAGCAGCCTTACAGCGGGTACCTACAATGAGCAGTTCTTC. Translating gives CASSLTAGTYNEQFF.

The chain is built from TRBV6-5 and TRBJ1-1; D may be TRBD1 (5 bases). V was shortened by 4 bases and J by 4 bases, with 10 bases between the two germline ends. There are 13 residues in the CDR3. Looked up from germline, CDR1 is MNHEY and CDR2 is SVGAGI. The DNA of the CDR3 is TGTGCCAGCAGTTCATTGGGGGGCACTGAAGCTTTCTTT. Translation gives CASSSLGGTEAFF.

V and J are TRBV9 and TRBJ2-1; TRBD2 aligns across 7 bases. CDR1 is SGDLS and CDR2 is YYNGEE in the germline V gene. The CDR3 length is 15 residues. Losses at the gene ends were 4 bases for V and 6 bases for J; bases not matched to a gene: 10. The chain's CDR3 is CASSSSGTNINEQFF. The CDR3 coding sequence is TGTGCCAGCAGCTCCTCGGGGACTAACATCAATGAGCAGTTCTTC.

CDR3 bases: TGTGCCAGCAGTTGGGACAGCCTGTCAACCTACGAGCAGTACTTC. This codes for CASSWDSLSTYEQYF. The rearrangement joins TRBV27 to TRBJ2-7; TRBD1 matches 7 bases. The CDR3 length is 15 residues. The germline V gene encodes CDR1 MNHEY and CDR2 SMNVEV (reference sequence). Unmatched junction bases numbered 8, after V lost 4 bases and J lost 2 bases.

V usage is TRBV7-8 and J usage is TRBJ1-3; D is perhaps TRBD1 (5 bases). Germline CDR1 reads SGHVS; CDR2 reads FQNEAQ. V shed 6 bases and J shed 2 bases, with 14 bases lying between them. The CDR3 has 15 amino acids. The CDR3 DNA sequence: TGTGCCAGCAGATTAATGGCACAGGCTGGAAACACCATATATTTT. Translation: CASRLMAQAGNTIYF.

V gene TRBV6-5 combines with J gene TRBJ2-7; a possible D gene is TRBD2 (5 bases). This CDR3 is built from 13 residues. V dropped 6 bases and J dropped 7 bases, with 16 bases sitting between them. Per germline, CDR1 MNHEY and CDR2 SVGAGI. CDR3: CASSAPGFWEQYF. Here the CDR3 DNA reads TGTGCCAGCAGCGCACCGGGGTTCTGGGAGCAGTACTTC.

The gene calls are TRBV7-8 and TRBJ1-2; no clear D gene. V was trimmed by 2 bases and J by 0 bases, leaving 19 bases between them. The length of the CDR3 is 18 residues. CDR1 is SGHVS and CDR2 is FQNEAQ in the germline V gene. The CDR3 sequence: CASSLIGSFFPSNYGYTF. The CDR3 nucleotides are TGTGCCAGCAGCTTAATCGGCAGTTTCTTTCCTTCTAACTATGGCTACACCTTC.

The chain is built from TRBV6-5 and TRBJ1-2, with no clear D. Trimming stripped 6 bases from V and 5 bases from J, with 16 bases between. CDR1 is MNHEY and CDR2 is SVGAGI in the germline V gene. The CDR3 extends over 14 amino acids. Written as DNA, the CDR3 is TGTGCCAGCAGGGCACAGCGTTCATCTTATGGCTACACCTTC. Its translation: CASRAQRSSYGYTF.

This clone was picked up one time. The CDR3 region is CASNSGGNNQPQHF. CDR3 bases: TGTGCCAGCAACTCTGGGGGGAACAATCAGCCCCAGCATTTT. The chain joins TRBV27 to TRBJ1-5, with D possibly TRBD1 on 5 matching bases. Between the trimmed V and J ends, which lost 7 bases and 3 bases, there was a span of 13 bases. CDR1 is MNHEY and CDR2 is SMNVEV in the germline V gene (reference sequence). The CDR3 sequence is 14 residues long.

The chain couples TRBV4-1 to TRBJ2-1; 8 nucleotides agree with TRBD2. V trimming: 2 bases; J trimming: 4 bases; junction bases outside the gene matches: 7. This CDR3 spans 16 amino acids. The V gene's germline CDR1 is MGHRA and CDR2 YSYEKL. CDR3 loop: CASSQSTSGSYNEQFF. In nucleotides, the CDR3 is TGCGCCAGCAGCCAAAGTACTAGCGGATCGTACAATGAGCAGTTCTTC.

This CDR3 reads CASSPLQGSRGTDTQYF. In DNA, the CDR3 is TGTGCCAGCAGTCCATTACAGGGGTCCAGGGGGACAGATACGCAGTATTTT. The rearrangement links TRBV27 to TRBJ2-3; TRBD1 agrees at 7 bases. Germline V CDR1 and CDR2: MNHEY, SMNVEV (reference sequence). There are 17 residues in the CDR3. With V trimmed by 5 bases and J by 3 bases, 14 bases remained unmatched.